The entry that follows covers one T cell receptor beta chain sequence. This specimen comes from a study of blood T cell repertoires in COVID-19. Whole-study context: Whether acute or convalescent, the COVID-19 samples came from the United States, Italy and Spain. The analysed material was cDNA or gDNA that came from T cells, B-cell-depleted T cells, or PBMCs.

Trimming left V 1 base short and J 11 bases short, with 13 bases between. The germline gives CDR1 SGHDT, CDR2 YYEEEE. The CDR3 extends over 13 amino acids. Those enrolled, adults aged roughly 18 to 89 years, came from 24 US areas. Cohorts were based on clinical histories the participants reported. Clones were read by immunoSEQ multiplex PCR, and TCRdb kept only the in-frame ones, dropping some. The table records 150,000 to 200,000 clones, 84% of them present only once. The sequence came from a woman in her 30s who had been exposed to COVID-19. The specimen was PBMCs or T cells enriched from blood (not recorded which). This chain links TRBV5-6 with TRBJ1-5, with a tentative D call TRBD1 (5 bases). The CDR3 region is CASSLWGLGAQHF. In DNA, the CDR3 is TGTGCCAGCAGCTTGTGGGGACTAGGGGCCCAGCATTTT. Looking up the rest from reference TRBV5-6 and TRBJ1-5 gives the full variable domain: DAGVTQSPTHLIKTRGQQVTLRCSPKSGHDTVSWYQQALGQGPQFIFQYYEEEERQRGNFPDRFSGHQFPNYSSELNVNALLLGDSALYLCASSLWGLGAQHFGDGTRLSIL.